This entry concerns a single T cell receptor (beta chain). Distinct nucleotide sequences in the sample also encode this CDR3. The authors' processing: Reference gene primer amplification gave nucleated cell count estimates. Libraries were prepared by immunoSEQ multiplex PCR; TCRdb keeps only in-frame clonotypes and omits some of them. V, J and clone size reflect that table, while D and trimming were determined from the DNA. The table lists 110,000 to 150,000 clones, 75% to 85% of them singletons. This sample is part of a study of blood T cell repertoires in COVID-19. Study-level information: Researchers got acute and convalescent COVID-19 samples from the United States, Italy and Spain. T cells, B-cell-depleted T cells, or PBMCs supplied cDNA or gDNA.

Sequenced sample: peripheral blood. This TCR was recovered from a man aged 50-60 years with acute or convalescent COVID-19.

CDR3: CASSRGQSNQPQHF. In DNA, the CDR3 is TGTGCCAGCAGCCGCGGACAGTCGAATCAGCCCCAGCATTTT. V gene TRBV6-5 combines with J gene TRBJ1-5; D possibly corresponds to TRBD1 (6 bases). V lost 6 bases to trimming and J lost 4 bases, with 13 bases between them. The CDR3 length is 14 residues. Germline assignment: CDR1 MNHEY and CDR2 SVGAGI.